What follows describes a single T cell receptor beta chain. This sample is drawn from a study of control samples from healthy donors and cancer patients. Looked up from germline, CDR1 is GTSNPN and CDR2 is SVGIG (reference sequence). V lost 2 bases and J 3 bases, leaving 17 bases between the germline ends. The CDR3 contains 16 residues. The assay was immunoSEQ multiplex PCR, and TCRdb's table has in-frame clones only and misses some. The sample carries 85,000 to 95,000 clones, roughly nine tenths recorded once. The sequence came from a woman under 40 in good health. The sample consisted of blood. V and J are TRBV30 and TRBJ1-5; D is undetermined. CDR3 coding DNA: TGTGCCTGGAGTTCTCCCACCGGACTGCTCAATCAGCCCCAGCATTTT. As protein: CAWSSPTGLLNQPQHF.